Listed here are 10 T cell receptor beta chains from one sample, sequenced in a study of human T cells and chemical hapten exposure. MiXCR was run by TCRdb on the 5' RACE reads, yielding one entry per CDR3 protein. The sample lists around 80,000 distinct CDR3 sequences, about 16% occurring once. Before extraction, the whole blood was not fractionated, and total RNA was taken from it. The receptors stem from a female donor in good health.

This clonotype was observed a handful of times. The J gene is TRBJ2-3, the V gene TRBV2; maybe TRBD1 (6 bases). This CDR3 is 14 amino acids long. The germline V gene has CDR1 SNHLY and CDR2 FYNNEI. Trimming took 7 bases from V and 2 from J, leaving 13 bases between them. CDR3 in amino acids: CASKPRDNTDTQYF. For the CDR3, the DNA is TGTGCCAGCAAACCCAGGGACAACACAGATACGCAGTATTTT. Full variable domain (outside the CDR3, taken from reference TRBV2 and TRBJ2-3): EPEVTQTPSHQVTQMGQEVILRCVPISNHLYFYWYRQILGQKVEFLVSFYNNEISEKSEIFDDQFSVERPDGSNFTLKIRSTKLEDSAMYFCASKPRDNTDTQYFGPGTRLTVL.

This clonotype was detected a few times. This sequence joins TRBV5-4 and TRBJ1-2; D gene uncertain. Germline CDR1 is SGHNT and CDR2 is YYREEE (reference sequence). V was clipped by 0 bases and J by 2 bases, with 8 bases between them. The CDR3 has 14 amino acids. CDR3 region: CASSLEAGNYGYTF. DNA of the CDR3: TGTGCCAGCAGCTTGGAGGCAGGAAACTATGGCTACACCTTC.

CDR3 nucleotides: TGTGCCAGCAGTTACTCCCTTCCCGGGGTAGCGGGGGGAGCAGATACGCAGTATTTT. The encoded protein is CASSYSLPGVAGGADTQYF. This sequence joins TRBV6-6 and TRBJ2-3, with 10 bases aligning to TRBD2. Germline CDR1 MNHNY, CDR2 SVGAGI (reference sequence). The junction had 13 bases not matched to a gene; V was cut back by 0 bases and J by 4 bases. CDR3 length: 19 residues.

The table lists this clonotype with a few counts. In DNA form, the CDR3 reads TGCAGCGTCTCCTTTGGTACAGGGGCTGAAGCTTTCTTT. Protein product: CSVSFGTGAEAFF. The chain employs TRBV29-1 and TRBJ1-1; 7 nucleotides match TRBD1. The V gene end was trimmed by 6 bases and the J gene end by 6 bases; junction bases not matched to a gene: 10. The germline V gene encodes CDR1 SQVTM and CDR2 ANQGSEA. The CDR3 runs 13 residues.

This clonotype was observed a few times. The rearrangement joins TRBV3-1 to TRBJ2-1, with 10 bases aligning to TRBD2. The CDR3 runs to 19 residues. With 0 bases clipped from V and 10 bases from J, the junction kept 18 bases outside the gene matches. CDR1 is LGHDT, CDR2 YNNKEL, per germline (reference sequence). CDR3 loop: CASSQETLGEREGNGEQFF. In DNA form, the CDR3 reads TGTGCCAGCAGCCAAGAAACTTTAGGAGAGCGGGAGGGGAATGGGGAGCAGTTCTTC.

The chain links TRBV25-1 to TRBJ2-7; 10 bases line up with TRBD1. This CDR3 comprises 14 residues. CDR1 and CDR2 from the germline V gene are MGHDK and SYGVNS. The V gene end was trimmed by 8 bases and the J gene end by 7 bases; junction bases not matched to a gene: 11. CDR3: CASAGTGDVIEQYF. In nucleotides, the CDR3 is TGTGCCAGCGCCGGGACAGGGGATGTTATAGAGCAGTACTTC.

Only a few counts were recorded for this clonotype. V and J are TRBV6-6 and TRBJ1-3, with 9 bases matching TRBD1. V lost 2 bases to trimming and J lost 7 bases; unmatched junction nucleotides: 9. The V gene's germline CDR1 is MNHNY and CDR2 SVGAGI (reference sequence). CDR3 length: 16 amino acids. The CDR3 DNA follows: TGTGCCAGCAGTTACGAAGAGGGACAGGGTATCAACACCATATATTTT. Encoded protein: CASSYEEGQGINTIYF.

V and J are TRBV5-1 and TRBJ1-1, with D hard to call. Germline V lookup: CDR1 SGHRS, CDR2 YFSETQ. This CDR3 has 15 amino acids. The V gene lost 4 bases and the J gene lost 6 bases, with 19 bases spanning the gap. The CDR3 DNA is TGCGCCAGCAGCCCGGATCCCTCGGGGTATGCTGAAGCTTTCTTT. This sequence encodes CASSPDPSGYAEAFF.

The chain recombines TRBV7-2 with TRBJ1-2; 7 bases agree with TRBD1. Trimming removed 5 bases from V and 8 bases from J; junction bases left unmatched: 11. CDR3 length: 14 amino acids. CDR1 and CDR2 (germline): SGHTA, FQGNSA. CDR3 bases: TGTGCCAGCAGCACAACAGGGGAGGGCCCCGGCTACACCTTC. This gives the protein CASSTTGEGPGYTF.

V usage is TRBV5-6 and J usage is TRBJ1-1; D is possibly TRBD1 (5 bases). V was cut by 2 bases and J by 0 bases, with 17 bases left in between. From germline, CDR1 is SGHDT and CDR2 YYEEEE. The CDR3 length is 17 residues. DNA for the CDR3: TGTGCCAGCAGCTTTGGGCCATCCGGGGCCGTGAACACTGAAGCTTTCTTT. Translation gives CASSFGPSGAVNTEAFF.